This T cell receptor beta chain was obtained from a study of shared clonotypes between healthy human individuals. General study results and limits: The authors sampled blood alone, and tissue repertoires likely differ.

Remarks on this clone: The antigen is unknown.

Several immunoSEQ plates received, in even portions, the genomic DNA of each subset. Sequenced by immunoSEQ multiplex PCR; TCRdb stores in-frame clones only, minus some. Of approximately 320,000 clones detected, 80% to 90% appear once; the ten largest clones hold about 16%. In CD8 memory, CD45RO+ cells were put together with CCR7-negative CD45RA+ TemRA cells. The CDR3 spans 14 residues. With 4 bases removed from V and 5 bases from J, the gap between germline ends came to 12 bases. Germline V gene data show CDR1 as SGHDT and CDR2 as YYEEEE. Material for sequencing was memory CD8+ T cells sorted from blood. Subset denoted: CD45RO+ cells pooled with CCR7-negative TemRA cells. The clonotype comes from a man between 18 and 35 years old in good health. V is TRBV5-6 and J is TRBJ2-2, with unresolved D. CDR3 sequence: CASSLLIGTGELFF. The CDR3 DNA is TGTGCCAGCAGCCTCCTTATCGGGACCGGGGAGCTGTTTTTT.